Below, one T cell receptor (beta chain) is given with its context. The data were taken from a study of shared T cell receptors in the human thymus. CDR1 is PRHDT, CDR2 FYEKMQ, per germline (reference sequence). The CDR3 is 18 residues long. V lost 0 bases to trimming and J lost 4 bases, with 18 bases between them. Using immunoSEQ multiplex PCR, the repertoire was profiled, and TCRdb retains in-frame clones only, with some absent. The data contain about 500,000 clones, 75% to 80% of them singletons. These data were likewise used in another study, on human thymus T cells. That paper adds: Thymic as well as blood repertoires seemed to favor certain V and J genes unevenly.

Sequencing was done on a sample of thymocytes. The receptor was derived from a boy younger than two with a congenital heart defect. The rearrangement joins TRBV13 to TRBJ2-2; D possibly corresponds to TRBD2 (5 bases). CDR3 in DNA: TGTGCCAGCAGCTTAGGGCCTACTAGTTTGATCGGCACCGGGGAGCTGTTTTTT. Encoded protein: CASSLGPTSLIGTGELFF.